The 18 T cell receptor beta chains below come from one sample, sequenced in a study of post-analysis software for immune sequencing data. cDNA libraries for TCR beta contained unique molecular identifiers. MiXCR, run by TCRdb on the PCR reads, gives a single entry per CDR3 protein. Of 170,000 or so distinct CDR3 sequences listed, approximately 31% are singletons. Study results and limitations: Higher frequency in patients than in controls was seen for about five TRBV segments, with TRBV5-6, TRBV5-1 and TRBV20-1 among them.

No antigen has been assigned to these receptors. What was sequenced was blood. All receptors derive from a girl between 5 and 17 years old with multiple sclerosis.

This clonotype was detected many times. This rearrangement joins TRBV28 to TRBJ2-7; TRBD2 matches at 11 bases. Germline trimming cut 4 bases from V and 3 bases from J; bases unmatched to any gene: 14. The CDR3 runs to 18 residues. Germline CDR1 reads MDHEN; CDR2 reads SYDVKM. In nucleotides, the CDR3 is TGTGCCAGCAGTTACCCAATTACCAGACTAGCGGGGTTCTACGAGCAGTACTTC. Translation: CASSYPITRLAGFYEQYF.

This clonotype was recorded at least ten times. The chain has TRBV12-3 or TRBV12-4 and TRBJ2-5; no firm D call. The CDR3 is 11 amino acids. With 5 bases removed from V and 4 bases from J, the gap between germline ends came to 5 bases. CDR3 amino acids: CASSQLETQYF. Here the CDR3 DNA reads TGTGCCAGCAGTCAGCTAGAGACCCAGTACTTC.

The chain is built from TRBV5-1 and TRBJ2-1, with 12 bases that match TRBD2. The germline gives CDR1 SGHRS, CDR2 YFSETQ. The ends lost 3 bases at V and 4 bases at J; junction bases unmatched: 11. The CDR3 spans 18 residues. The CDR3 here is CASSSGRTSGVSYNEQFF. CDR3 DNA: TGCGCCAGCAGCTCTGGGAGGACTAGCGGGGTCAGTTACAATGAGCAGTTCTTC.

The chain recombines TRBV7-8 with TRBJ2-1; 7 nucleotides align to TRBD1. Germline V gives CDR1 SGHVS, CDR2 FQNEAQ. The V and J ends lost 5 bases and 2 bases, in that order; junction bases with no gene match: 12. The CDR3 is 17 residues long. The DNA for the CDR3 is TGTGCCAGCAGCCCGACTCAACAGGGGTTCACCTACAATGAGCAGTTCTTC. This sequence encodes CASSPTQQGFTYNEQFF.

The chain is built from TRBV12-3 or TRBV12-4 and TRBJ1-1; the D gene is possibly TRBD1 (6 bases). This CDR3 spans 16 amino acids. The ends were cut back, 1 base at V and 4 bases at J, with 16 bases in the middle. CDR3 loop: CASSLEGGRFGTEAFF. The CDR3 DNA follows: TGTGCCAGCAGTTTAGAGGGGGGACGGTTCGGCACTGAAGCTTTCTTT.

This chain connects TRBV27 to TRBJ1-1; 8 bases match TRBD1. With V trimmed by 4 bases and J by 5 bases, 12 bases remained unmatched. The CDR3 length is 16 residues. In germline, CDR1 is MNHEY, CDR2 SMNVEV (reference sequence). CDR3 nucleotides: TGTGCCAGCAGTTGGGCAGGGGGCCGCGGGGAGACTGAAGCTTTCTTT. This translates into CASSWAGGRGETEAFF.

The V call is TRBV30, the J call TRBJ2-1; either TRBD1 or TRBD2 may supply D (6 bases each). V was shortened by 0 bases and J by 8 bases, with 14 bases between the two germline ends. Germline-derived CDR1 and CDR2 are GTSNPN and SVGIG (reference sequence). This CDR3 comprises 14 residues. The CDR3 nucleotides read TGTGCCTGGAGTGTACTGGGGGGCGGGGATGAGCAGTTCTTC. Translation: CAWSVLGGGDEQFF.

About this clonotype itself: Since a much larger clone is just one base distant, this may be a read error. The rearrangement uses TRBV15 and TRBJ2-7; TRBD2 agrees at 8 bases. The germline V gene encodes CDR1 LNHNV and CDR2 YYDKDF (reference sequence). The CDR3 length is 16 residues. Germline trimming cut 5 bases from V and 7 bases from J; bases unmatched to any gene: 16. CDR3 sequence (DNA): TGTGCCACCAGCCCCGGTTCGGCGGGAGGCTGGAATGAGCAGTACTTC. Amino acid sequence: CATSPGSAGGWNEQYF.

This clonotype was counted at least ten times. An end of the junction differs from the germline gene, which may be a read error. The chain joins TRBV12-3 or TRBV12-4 to TRBJ2-3; 12 nucleotides align to TRBD2. The CDR3 has 14 amino acids. The CDR3 DNA sequence: TGTGCCAGCAGTCTAGCGGGAGGGGTAGATACGCAGTATTTT. This translates into CASSLAGGVDTQYF.

This clonotype was recorded many times. The V gene is TRBV29-1, the J gene TRBJ1-2, with 7 bases aligning to TRBD1. Germline V lookup: CDR1 SQVTM, CDR2 ANQGSEA. With 6 bases clipped from V and 6 bases from J, the junction kept 13 bases outside the gene matches. The CDR3 consists of 14 residues. CDR3 protein: CSVAPMLTGDGYTF. CDR3 nucleotide sequence: TGCAGCGTAGCCCCCATGCTTACAGGGGATGGCTACACCTTC.

Notes on this clonotype: A read error may explain this, as a much larger clone is one base away. The chain couples TRBV6-5 to TRBJ1-6, with D maybe TRBD1 (5 bases). Per germline, CDR1 MNHEY and CDR2 SVGAGI. The length of the CDR3 is 15 residues. The CDR3 spells CTSRGGGSYNSPLHF. DNA of the CDR3: TGTACCAGCCGCGGGGGGGGCTCCTATAATTCACCCCTCCACTTT.

V gene TRBV5-1 combines with J gene TRBJ2-7; TRBD2 agrees at 9 bases. There are 15 residues in the CDR3. In germline, CDR1 is SGHRS, CDR2 YFSETQ. Trimming took 2 bases from V and 7 from J; bases not matched to a gene: 10. The CDR3 region is CASSFRAGGLEEQYF. In DNA, the CDR3 is TGCGCCAGCAGCTTCCGAGCGGGAGGTCTGGAAGAGCAGTACTTC.

This clonotype was seen more than once but under ten times. The J gene is TRBJ1-1, the V gene TRBV27; possible D gene TRBD1, 6 bases. Germline-derived CDR1 and CDR2 are MNHEY and SMNVEV (reference sequence). Trimming stripped 2 bases from V and 9 bases from J, with 7 bases between. The CDR3 extends over 11 amino acids. CDR3 in amino acids: CASSLRGKAFF. The CDR3 DNA reads as TGTGCCAGCAGTTTAAGGGGGAAAGCTTTCTTT.

This clonotype showed up many times. The V call is TRBV5-1, the J call TRBJ2-3; no reliable D call. With 0 bases removed from V and 6 bases from J, the gap between germline ends came to 14 bases. The germline V gene encodes CDR1 SGHRS and CDR2 YFSETQ. The CDR3 contains 15 residues. In nucleotides, the CDR3 is TGCGCCAGCAGCTTGGCCCTTCTCACGGTTGATACGCAGTATTTT. It yields the protein CASSLALLTVDTQYF.

In the case of this clonotype: The junction departs from the called germline gene at one end, perhaps through a read error. The V call is TRBV2, the J call TRBJ2-7; D unresolved. CDR3 size: 10 residues. The germline gives CDR1 SNHLY, CDR2 FYNNEI. The DNA for the CDR3 is TGTGCCAGCAGTGAGTTGACCCAGCACTTC. Its translation: CASSELTQHF.

The V call is TRBV5-6, the J call TRBJ1-6; D not certain. V lost 1 base to trimming and J lost 14 bases, with 16 bases between them. This CDR3 has 14 residues. Germline assignment: CDR1 SGHDT and CDR2 YYEEEE. The CDR3 protein is CASSLSGSKTALHF. The DNA for the CDR3 is TGTGCCAGCAGCTTGTCAGGATCCAAAACGGCCCTCCACTTT.

This clonotype was seen ten or more times. The chain carries TRBV15 and TRBJ2-5; TRBD2 matches 7 bases. Per germline, CDR1 LNHNV and CDR2 YYDKDF (reference sequence). The CDR3 covers 16 residues. V shed 1 base, J shed 5 bases, and the junction held 10 bases outside the gene matches. In DNA form, the CDR3 reads TGTGCCACCAGCAGAGGGGGGGGTGGACGGTGTGAGACCCAGTACTTC. It codes for CATSRGGGGRCETQYF.

This clonotype was detected a few times. The chain recombines TRBV29-1 with TRBJ1-1, with D unresolved. From germline, CDR1 is SQVTM and CDR2 ANQGSEA. The germline V and J ends were trimmed by 6 bases and 4 bases, with 9 bases remaining between them. The CDR3 has 11 amino acids. The CDR3 loop is CSVAESTEAFF. The CDR3 bases are TGCAGCGTAGCAGAGAGCACTGAAGCTTTCTTT.